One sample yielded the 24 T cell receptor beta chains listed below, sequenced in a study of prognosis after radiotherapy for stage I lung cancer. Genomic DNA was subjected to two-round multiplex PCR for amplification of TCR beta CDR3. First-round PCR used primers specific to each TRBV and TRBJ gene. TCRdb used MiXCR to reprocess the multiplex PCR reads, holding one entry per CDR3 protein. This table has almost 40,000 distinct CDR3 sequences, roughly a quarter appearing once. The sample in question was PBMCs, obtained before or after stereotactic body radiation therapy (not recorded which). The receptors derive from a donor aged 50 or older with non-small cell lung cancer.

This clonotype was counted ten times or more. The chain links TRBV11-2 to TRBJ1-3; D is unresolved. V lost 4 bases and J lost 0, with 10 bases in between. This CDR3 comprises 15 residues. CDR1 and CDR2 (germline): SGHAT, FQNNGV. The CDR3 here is CASSWALSSGNTIYF. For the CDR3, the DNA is TGTGCCAGCAGCTGGGCCCTCTCCTCTGGAAACACCATATATTTT.

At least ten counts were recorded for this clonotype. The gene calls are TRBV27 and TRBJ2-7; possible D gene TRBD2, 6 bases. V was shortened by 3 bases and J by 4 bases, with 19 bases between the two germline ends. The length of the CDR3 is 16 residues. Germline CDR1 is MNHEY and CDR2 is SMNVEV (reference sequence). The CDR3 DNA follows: TGTGCCAGCAGTTTGGGGACCGCCATTCGGGGGTACGAGCAGTACTTC. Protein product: CASSLGTAIRGYEQYF.

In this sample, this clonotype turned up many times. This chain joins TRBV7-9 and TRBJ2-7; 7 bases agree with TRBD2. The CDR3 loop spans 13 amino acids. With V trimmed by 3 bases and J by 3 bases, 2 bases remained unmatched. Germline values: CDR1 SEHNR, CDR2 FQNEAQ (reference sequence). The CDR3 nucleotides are TGTGCCAGCAGCTTCGGGGGGATCTACGAGCAGTACTTC. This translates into CASSFGGIYEQYF. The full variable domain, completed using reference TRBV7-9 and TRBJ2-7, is DTGVSQNPRHKITKRGQNVTFRCDPISEHNRLYWYRQTLGQGPEFLTYFQNEAQLEKSRLLSDRFSAERPKGSFSTLEIQRTEQGDSAMYLCASSFGGIYEQYFGPGTRLTVT.

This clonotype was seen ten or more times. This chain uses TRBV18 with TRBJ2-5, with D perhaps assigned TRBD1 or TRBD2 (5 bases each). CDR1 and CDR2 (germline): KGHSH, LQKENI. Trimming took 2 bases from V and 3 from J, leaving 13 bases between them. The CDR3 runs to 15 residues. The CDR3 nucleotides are TGTGCCAGCTCACCAAAGTGGGACGAGGAAGAGACCCAGTACTTC. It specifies CASSPKWDEEETQYF.

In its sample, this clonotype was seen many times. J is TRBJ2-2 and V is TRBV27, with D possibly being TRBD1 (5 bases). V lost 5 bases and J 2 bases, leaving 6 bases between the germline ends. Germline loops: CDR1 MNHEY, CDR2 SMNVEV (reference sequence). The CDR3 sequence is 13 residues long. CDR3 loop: CASSQGNTGELFF. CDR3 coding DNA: TGTGCCAGCAGTCAGGGAAACACCGGGGAGCTGTTTTTT.

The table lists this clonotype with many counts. In nucleotides, the CDR3 is TGCAGTGCTAGAGATCAACGGGGGGGCGGAACCGGGGAGCTGTTTTTT. Its protein is CSARDQRGGGTGELFF. The rearrangement uses TRBV20-1 and TRBJ2-2; TRBD2 matches 8 bases. CDR3 size: 16 residues. Germline loops: CDR1 DFQATT, CDR2 SNEGSKA (reference sequence). V lost 0 bases, J lost 5 bases, and 8 bases stayed unmatched.

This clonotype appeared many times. The CDR3 protein is CASSPLRAVAGGVEETQYF. DNA for the CDR3: TGTGCCAGCAGCCCGTTGAGGGCGGTAGCGGGAGGAGTGGAAGAGACCCAGTACTTC. The V call is TRBV28, the J call TRBJ2-5; 10 positions agree with TRBD2. CDR3 size: 19 residues. Germline CDR1 and CDR2: MDHEN and SYDVKM. J was trimmed by 3 bases and V by 6 bases; bases with no gene match: 19.

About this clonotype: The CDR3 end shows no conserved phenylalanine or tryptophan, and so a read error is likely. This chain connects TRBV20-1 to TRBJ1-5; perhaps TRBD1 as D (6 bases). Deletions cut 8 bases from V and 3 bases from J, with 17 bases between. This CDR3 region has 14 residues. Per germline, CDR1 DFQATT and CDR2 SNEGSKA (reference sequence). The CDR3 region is CSSNPDSINQPQHL. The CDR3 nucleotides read TGCAGTTCTAATCCGGACAGTATCAATCAGCCCCAGCATCTT.

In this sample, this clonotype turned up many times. This CDR3 reads CASRNLQNSLYEQYF. Written as DNA, the CDR3 is TGTGCCAGCAGAAACCTACAGAACAGTCTCTACGAGCAGTACTTC. The chain is built from TRBV6-1 and TRBJ2-7; D is uncertain. Trimming stripped 6 bases from V and 3 bases from J, with 18 bases between. CDR1 and CDR2 from the germline V gene are MNHNS and SASEGT. The CDR3 runs 15 residues.

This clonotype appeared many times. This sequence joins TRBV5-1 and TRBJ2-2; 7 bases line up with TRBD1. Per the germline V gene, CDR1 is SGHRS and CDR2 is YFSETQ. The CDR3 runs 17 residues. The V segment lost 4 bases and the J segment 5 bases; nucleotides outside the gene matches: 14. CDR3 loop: CASSTPYRGRGTGELFF. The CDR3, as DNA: TGCGCCAGCAGCACCCCTTACAGGGGCCGAGGTACCGGGGAGCTGTTTTTT.

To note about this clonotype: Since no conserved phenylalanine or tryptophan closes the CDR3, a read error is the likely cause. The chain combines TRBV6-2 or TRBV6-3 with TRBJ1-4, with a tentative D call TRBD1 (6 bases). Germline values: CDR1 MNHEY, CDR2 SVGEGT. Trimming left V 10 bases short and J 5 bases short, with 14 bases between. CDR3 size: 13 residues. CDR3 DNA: TGTGCCACTCGCCTGGGGGCGAATGAAAAACTGTTTTCG. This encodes CATRLGANEKLFS.

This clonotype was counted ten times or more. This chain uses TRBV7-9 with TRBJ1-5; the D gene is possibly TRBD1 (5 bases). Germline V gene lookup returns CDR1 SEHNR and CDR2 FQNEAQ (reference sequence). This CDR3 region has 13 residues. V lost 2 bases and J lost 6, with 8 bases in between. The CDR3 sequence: CASSLSGLQPQHF. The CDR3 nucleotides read TGTGCCAGCAGCTTATCGGGGCTTCAGCCCCAGCATTTT.

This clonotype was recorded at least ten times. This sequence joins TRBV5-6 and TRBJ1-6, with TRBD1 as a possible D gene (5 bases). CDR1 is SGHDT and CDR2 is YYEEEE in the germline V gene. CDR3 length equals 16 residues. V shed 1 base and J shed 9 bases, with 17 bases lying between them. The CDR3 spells CASSLLGQGVSSPLHF. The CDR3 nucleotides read TGTGCCAGCAGCTTGTTAGGGCAGGGAGTTTCTTCACCCCTCCACTTT.

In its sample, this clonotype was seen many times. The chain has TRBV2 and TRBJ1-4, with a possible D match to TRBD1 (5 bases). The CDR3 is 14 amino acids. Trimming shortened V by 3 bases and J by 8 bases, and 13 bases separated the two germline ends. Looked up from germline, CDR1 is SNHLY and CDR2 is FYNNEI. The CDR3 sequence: CASSESDNGEKLFF. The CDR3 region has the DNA TGTGCCAGCAGTGAGTCGGACAACGGAGAAAAACTGTTTTTT.

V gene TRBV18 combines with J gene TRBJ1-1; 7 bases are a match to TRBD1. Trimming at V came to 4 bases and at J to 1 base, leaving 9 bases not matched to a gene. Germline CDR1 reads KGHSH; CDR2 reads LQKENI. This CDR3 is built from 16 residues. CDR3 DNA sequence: TGTGCCAGCTCACTCGGGACAGCCGCCGCGAACACTGAAGCTTTCTTT. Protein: CASSLGTAAANTEAFF.

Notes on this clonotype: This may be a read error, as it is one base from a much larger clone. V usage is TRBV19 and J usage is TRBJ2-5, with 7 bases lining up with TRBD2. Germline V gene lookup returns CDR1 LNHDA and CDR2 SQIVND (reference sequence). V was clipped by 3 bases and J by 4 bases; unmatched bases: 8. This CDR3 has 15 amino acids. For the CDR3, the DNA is TGTGCCAGTAGTATTTCCATCGCGGGGGTAGAGACCCAGTACTTC. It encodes CASSISIAGVETQYF. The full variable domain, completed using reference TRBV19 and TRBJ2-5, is DGGITQSPKYLFRKEGQNVTLSCEQNLNHDAMYWYRQDPGQGLRLIYYSQIVNDFQKGDIAEGYSVSREKKESFPLTVTSAQKNPTAFYLCASSISIAGVETQYFGPGTRLLVL.

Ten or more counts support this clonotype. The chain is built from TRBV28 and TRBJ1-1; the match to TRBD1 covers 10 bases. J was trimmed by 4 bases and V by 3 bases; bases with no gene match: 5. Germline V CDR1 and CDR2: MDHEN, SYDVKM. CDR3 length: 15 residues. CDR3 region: CASSLLTGGRTEAFF. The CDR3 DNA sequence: TGTGCCAGCAGTTTGCTGACAGGGGGCCGCACTGAAGCTTTCTTT.

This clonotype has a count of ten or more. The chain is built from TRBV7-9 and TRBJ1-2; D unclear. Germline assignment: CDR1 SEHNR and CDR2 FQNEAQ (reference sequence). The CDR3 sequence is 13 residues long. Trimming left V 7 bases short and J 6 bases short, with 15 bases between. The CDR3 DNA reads TGTGCCAGCAAAGACGATAGGCCGGATGGCTACACCTTC. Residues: CASKDDRPDGYTF.

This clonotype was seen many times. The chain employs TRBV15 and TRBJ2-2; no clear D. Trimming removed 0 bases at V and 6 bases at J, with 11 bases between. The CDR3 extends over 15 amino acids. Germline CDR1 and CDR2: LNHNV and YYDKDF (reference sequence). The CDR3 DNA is TGTGCCACCAGCAGAGAGCTTGAGGCGCCCGGGGAGCTGTTTTTT. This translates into CATSRELEAPGELFF.

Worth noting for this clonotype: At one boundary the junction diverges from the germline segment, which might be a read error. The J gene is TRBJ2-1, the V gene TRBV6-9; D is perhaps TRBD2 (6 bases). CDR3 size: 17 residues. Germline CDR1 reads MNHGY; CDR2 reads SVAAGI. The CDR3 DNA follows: TGTGCCAGCAGTTACTGGGAGGTGCGAATACACTACAATGTGCAGTTCTTC. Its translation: CASSYWEVRIHYNVQFF.

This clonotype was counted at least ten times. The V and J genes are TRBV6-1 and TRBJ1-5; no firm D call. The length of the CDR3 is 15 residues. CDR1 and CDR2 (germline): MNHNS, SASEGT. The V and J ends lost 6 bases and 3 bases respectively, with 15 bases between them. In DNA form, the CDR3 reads TGTGCCAGCAGCTTAGACCCCTACGCCAATCAGCCCCAGCATTTT. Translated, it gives CASSLDPYANQPQHF.

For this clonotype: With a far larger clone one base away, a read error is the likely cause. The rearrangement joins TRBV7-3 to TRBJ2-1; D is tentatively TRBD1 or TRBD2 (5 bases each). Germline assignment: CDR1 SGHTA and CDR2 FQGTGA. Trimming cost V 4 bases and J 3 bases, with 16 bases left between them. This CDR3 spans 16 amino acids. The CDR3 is CASSSSGTGYYNEQFF. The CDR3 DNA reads TGTGCCAGCAGCTCAAGTGGGACGGGCTACTACAATGAGCAGTTCTTC. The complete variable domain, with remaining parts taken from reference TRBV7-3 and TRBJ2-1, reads GAGVSQTPSNKVTEKGKYVELRCDPISGHTALYWYRQSLGQGPEFLIYFQGTGAADDSGLPNDRFFAVRPEGSVSTLKIQRTERGDSAVYLCASSSSGTGYYNEQFFGPGTRLTVL.

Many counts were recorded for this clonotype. CDR3 residues: CASSTREPPYGYTF. The CDR3 coding sequence is TGTGCCAGCAGTACCCGGGAGCCACCCTATGGCTACACCTTC. J is TRBJ1-2 and V is TRBV28, with D hard to call. Germline lookup yields CDR1 MDHEN and CDR2 SYDVKM. The CDR3 is 14 residues long. Trimming took 5 bases from V and 4 from J, leaving 14 bases between them.

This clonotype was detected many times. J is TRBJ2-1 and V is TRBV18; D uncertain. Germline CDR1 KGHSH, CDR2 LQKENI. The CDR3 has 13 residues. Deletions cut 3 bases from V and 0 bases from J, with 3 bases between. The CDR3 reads CASSPPSYNEQFF. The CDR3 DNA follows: TGTGCCAGCTCACCGCCCTCCTACAATGAGCAGTTCTTC.